Described below is a single TCR beta chain sequence and its context. These data come from a study of naive and memory T cell subsets. After removal of 0 bases from V and 5 bases from J, the junction contained 13 bases not matched to a gene. CDR3 length equals 17 residues. Germline V gene lookup returns CDR1 SGHRS and CDR2 YFSETQ. An equimolar mix of two oligonucleotides served as the beta constant-region primer for TRBC1 and TRBC2. From the UMI-ligation and nested PCR reads, TCRdb called clonotypes with MiXCR, one entry per CDR3 protein. The sample contains around 160,000 distinct CDR3 sequences, over 15% of which appear only once.

This receptor was taken from a human donor in good health. The chain carries TRBV5-1 and TRBJ2-5; 7 bases line up with TRBD2. The sample consisted of naive CD4+ T cells from blood. Written as DNA, the CDR3 is TGCGCCAGCAGCTTGGCCTCGGGAGCGGGAAAAGGGGAGACCCAGTACTTC. Translated, it gives CASSLASGAGKGETQYF.